A selection of T cell receptor beta chains follows, all from one sample in a study of CD8 T cells in Susac syndrome. TCRdb passed the immunoSEQ multiplex PCR reads through MiXCR, listing each CDR3 protein once. This table has more than 95,000 distinct CDR3 sequences, 85% to 95% appearing once. The sample was CD4+ T cells from PBMCs. The origin of the receptors is a human donor with multiple sclerosis. The CDR3 runs from the conserved cysteine through the conserved F or W. The order of the fields is J gene, V gene, clone size, D gene, CDR3 protein. D genes are given only for firm matches. The size of a clone is reported for some rows only, either as once, few or many, or as a class for expanded clones.

j_gene: TRBJ1-1; v_gene: TRBV5-4; abundance: -; d_gene: -; CDR3aa: CASSSGTSPNEAFF
j_gene: TRBJ1-5; v_gene: TRBV7-2; abundance: -; d_gene: -; CDR3aa: CASSLGVGNNQPQHF
j_gene: TRBJ1-1; v_gene: TRBV19; abundance: -; d_gene: TRBD1; CDR3aa: CASSRTGINTEAFF
j_gene: TRBJ1-2; v_gene: TRBV3-1; abundance: -; d_gene: -; CDR3aa: CASSQDRWGFRGYTF
j_gene: TRBJ1-1; v_gene: TRBV25-1; abundance: -; d_gene: -; CDR3aa: CASSELQGFTEAFF
j_gene: TRBJ2-3; v_gene: TRBV5-1; abundance: few; d_gene: -; CDR3aa: CASSPRGNGGQNTQYF
j_gene: TRBJ1-1; v_gene: TRBV29-1; abundance: -; d_gene: TRBD1; CDR3aa: CSVKDRDRNTEAFF
j_gene: TRBJ2-3; v_gene: TRBV10-3; abundance: -; d_gene: -; CDR3aa: CAIRQDSTDTQYF
j_gene: TRBJ1-2; v_gene: TRBV10-3; abundance: -; d_gene: -; CDR3aa: CAINQALSANYGYTF
j_gene: TRBJ1-1; v_gene: TRBV3-1; abundance: -; d_gene: TRBD1; CDR3aa: CASSTRTGTEAFF
j_gene: TRBJ2-3; v_gene: TRBV29-1; abundance: -; d_gene: -; CDR3aa: CSVDEAGATDTQYF
j_gene: TRBJ2-3; v_gene: TRBV2; abundance: -; d_gene: TRBD2; CDR3aa: CASSKLAAGTDTQYF
j_gene: TRBJ1-1; v_gene: TRBV7-6; abundance: -; d_gene: -; CDR3aa: CASSLGQGLAEAFF
j_gene: TRBJ1-1; v_gene: TRBV28; abundance: -; d_gene: -; CDR3aa: CASGKAFF
j_gene: TRBJ2-3; v_gene: TRBV10-3; abundance: -; d_gene: TRBD1; CDR3aa: CAISDGQGRLPDTQYF
j_gene: TRBJ2-1; v_gene: TRBV4-1; abundance: -; d_gene: TRBD2; CDR3aa: CASSQDLLAGTYNEQFF
j_gene: TRBJ1-5; v_gene: TRBV13; abundance: -; d_gene: -; CDR3aa: CASSLGGTAQPQHF
j_gene: TRBJ1-3; v_gene: TRBV7-2; abundance: once; d_gene: TRBD1; CDR3aa: CASSLWGSDRVENTIYF
j_gene: TRBJ2-7; v_gene: TRBV30; abundance: -; d_gene: TRBD1; CDR3aa: CAFPTDRETYEQYF
j_gene: TRBJ2-7; v_gene: TRBV12-3/TRBV12-4; abundance: -; d_gene: -; CDR3aa: CASSPAGASYEQYF
j_gene: TRBJ2-6; v_gene: TRBV10-3; abundance: -; d_gene: -; CDR3aa: CAISHPSGANVLIF
j_gene: TRBJ2-1; v_gene: TRBV6-5; abundance: -; d_gene: TRBD1; CDR3aa: CASSGRTGSDNEQFF
j_gene: TRBJ2-3; v_gene: TRBV28; abundance: -; d_gene: -; CDR3aa: CASSSRGGGDTQYF
j_gene: TRBJ1-2; v_gene: TRBV6-6; abundance: -; d_gene: TRBD1; CDR3aa: CASATGANYGYTF
j_gene: TRBJ1-2; v_gene: TRBV4-2; abundance: -; d_gene: -; CDR3aa: CASSQESAGQGGYTF
j_gene: TRBJ2-5; v_gene: TRBV7-2; abundance: -; d_gene: -; CDR3aa: CASSSTSHPGGGETQYF
j_gene: TRBJ1-5; v_gene: TRBV6-1; abundance: -; d_gene: TRBD1; CDR3aa: CTTTGGYSNQPQHF
j_gene: TRBJ1-2; v_gene: TRBV2; abundance: -; d_gene: TRBD1; CDR3aa: CASQPGTENGYTF
j_gene: TRBJ2-6; v_gene: TRBV20-1; abundance: -; d_gene: -; CDR3aa: CSARWGVGANVLTF
j_gene: TRBJ1-1; v_gene: TRBV30; abundance: -; d_gene: -; CDR3aa: CAWSLIMNTEAFF
j_gene: TRBJ2-1; v_gene: TRBV24-1; abundance: -; d_gene: TRBD2; CDR3aa: CATSDLGTSGPGEQFF
j_gene: TRBJ1-1; v_gene: TRBV5-1; abundance: -; d_gene: -; CDR3aa: CASSGGVPYRNTEAFF
j_gene: TRBJ2-2; v_gene: TRBV4-3; abundance: -; d_gene: -; CDR3aa: CASSQAGGANTGELFF
j_gene: TRBJ2-1; v_gene: TRBV6-2/TRBV6-3; abundance: -; d_gene: -; CDR3aa: CASSYSTPGRAEQFF
j_gene: TRBJ2-3; v_gene: TRBV18; abundance: -; d_gene: -; CDR3aa: CASARMSDTQYF
j_gene: TRBJ2-1; v_gene: TRBV7-9; abundance: -; d_gene: -; CDR3aa: CASSIRQEQFF
j_gene: TRBJ2-3; v_gene: TRBV7-9; abundance: -; d_gene: -; CDR3aa: CASSSLGGPTDTQYF
j_gene: TRBJ1-2; v_gene: TRBV6-5; abundance: -; d_gene: -; CDR3aa: CASGRGKGYTF
j_gene: TRBJ2-7; v_gene: TRBV28; abundance: -; d_gene: -; CDR3aa: CASSPGTLWGEQYF
j_gene: TRBJ2-3; v_gene: TRBV11-2; abundance: -; d_gene: -; CDR3aa: CASSFVGGASTDTQYF
j_gene: TRBJ2-7; v_gene: TRBV30; abundance: -; d_gene: -; CDR3aa: CAWSVRTDLEQYF
j_gene: TRBJ2-2; v_gene: TRBV28; abundance: -; d_gene: TRBD1; CDR3aa: CASHLVQGAFTGELFF
j_gene: TRBJ1-5; v_gene: TRBV30; abundance: -; d_gene: -; CDR3aa: CAWSVSDSNQPQHF
j_gene: TRBJ2-3; v_gene: TRBV7-3; abundance: -; d_gene: -; CDR3aa: CASSLGASTDTQYF
j_gene: TRBJ1-1; v_gene: TRBV28; abundance: -; d_gene: -; CDR3aa: CASYVVRTEAFF
j_gene: TRBJ2-7; v_gene: TRBV4-3; abundance: -; d_gene: TRBD2; CDR3aa: CASSRFGGADSYEQYF
j_gene: TRBJ2-1; v_gene: TRBV28; abundance: once; d_gene: TRBD2; CDR3aa: CASLGTSGSSYNEQFF
j_gene: TRBJ1-3; v_gene: TRBV5-6; abundance: -; d_gene: -; CDR3aa: CASSSGTDAGNTIYF
j_gene: TRBJ2-3; v_gene: TRBV28; abundance: -; d_gene: TRBD2; CDR3aa: CASSLSGGTDTQYF
j_gene: TRBJ1-2; v_gene: TRBV3-1; abundance: -; d_gene: TRBD1; CDR3aa: CASSQGVGQGLDGYTF
j_gene: TRBJ1-3; v_gene: TRBV19; abundance: -; d_gene: -; CDR3aa: CASSSRDKAFSGNTIYF
j_gene: TRBJ1-2; v_gene: TRBV6-1; abundance: -; d_gene: -; CDR3aa: CASSQDRLGYGYTF
j_gene: TRBJ1-2; v_gene: TRBV7-2; abundance: -; d_gene: -; CDR3aa: CASSFRALGGYTF
j_gene: TRBJ1-3; v_gene: TRBV20-1; abundance: -; d_gene: -; CDR3aa: CSALGLSSGNTIYF
j_gene: TRBJ1-1; v_gene: TRBV29-1; abundance: -; d_gene: -; CDR3aa: CSVDRGQRAFF
j_gene: TRBJ1-2; v_gene: TRBV2; abundance: once; d_gene: -; CDR3aa: CASSDFPGHPFYGYTF
j_gene: TRBJ2-7; v_gene: TRBV20-1; abundance: -; d_gene: TRBD1; CDR3aa: CSANQVGTAYEQYF
j_gene: TRBJ2-1; v_gene: TRBV7-8; abundance: -; d_gene: TRBD1; CDR3aa: CASSFVSDRDEQFF
j_gene: TRBJ2-2; v_gene: TRBV7-9; abundance: -; d_gene: TRBD1; CDR3aa: CASSSLGTGTGELFF